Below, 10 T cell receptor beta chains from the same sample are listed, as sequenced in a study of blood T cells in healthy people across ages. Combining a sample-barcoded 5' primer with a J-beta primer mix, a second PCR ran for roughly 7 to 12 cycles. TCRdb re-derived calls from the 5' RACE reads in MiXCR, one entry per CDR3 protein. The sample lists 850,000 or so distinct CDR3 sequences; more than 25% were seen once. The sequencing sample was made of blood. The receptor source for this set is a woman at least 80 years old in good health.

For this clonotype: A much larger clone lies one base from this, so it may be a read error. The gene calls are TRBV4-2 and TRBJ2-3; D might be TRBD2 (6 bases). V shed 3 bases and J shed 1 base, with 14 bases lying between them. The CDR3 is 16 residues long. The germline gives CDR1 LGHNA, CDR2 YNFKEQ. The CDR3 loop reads CASSHAGTGGTDTQYF. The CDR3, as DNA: TGTGCCAGCAGCCACGCCGGGACTGGCGGCACAGATACGCAGTATTTT.

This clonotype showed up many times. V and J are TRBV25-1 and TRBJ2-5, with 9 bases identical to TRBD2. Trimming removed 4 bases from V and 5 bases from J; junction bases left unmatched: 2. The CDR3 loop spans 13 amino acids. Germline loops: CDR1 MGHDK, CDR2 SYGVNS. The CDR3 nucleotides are TGTGCCAGCAGTGTAGCGGGGGACGAGACCCAGTACTTC. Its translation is CASSVAGDETQYF.

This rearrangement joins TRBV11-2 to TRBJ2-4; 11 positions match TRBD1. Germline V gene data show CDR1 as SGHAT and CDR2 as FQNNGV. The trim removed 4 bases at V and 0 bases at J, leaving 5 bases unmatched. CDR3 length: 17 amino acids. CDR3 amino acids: CASSWRTGGLAKNIQYF. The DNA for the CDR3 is TGTGCCAGCAGCTGGAGGACAGGGGGCTTAGCCAAAAACATTCAGTACTTC. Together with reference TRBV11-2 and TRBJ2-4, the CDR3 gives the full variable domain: EAGVAQSPRYKIIEKRQSVAFWCNPISGHATLYWYQQILGQGPKLLIQFQNNGVVDDSQLPKDRFSAERLKGVDSTLKIQPAKLEDSAVYLCASSWRTGGLAKNIQYFGAGTRLSVL.

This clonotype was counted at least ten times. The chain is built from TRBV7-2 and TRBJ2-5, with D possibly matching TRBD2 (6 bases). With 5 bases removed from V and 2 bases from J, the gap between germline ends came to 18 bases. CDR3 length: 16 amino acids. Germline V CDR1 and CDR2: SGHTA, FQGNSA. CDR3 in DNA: TGTGCCAGCAGCCGGGCCTTCACCGGGGGACAAGAGACCCAGTACTTC. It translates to CASSRAFTGGQETQYF.

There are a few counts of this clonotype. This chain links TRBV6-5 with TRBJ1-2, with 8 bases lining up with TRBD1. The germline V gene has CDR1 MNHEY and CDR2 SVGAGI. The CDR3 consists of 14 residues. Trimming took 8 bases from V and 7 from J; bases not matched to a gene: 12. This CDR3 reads CASWTRTGFGGYTF. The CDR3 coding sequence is TGTGCCAGCTGGACCCGGACAGGGTTCGGTGGCTACACCTTC.

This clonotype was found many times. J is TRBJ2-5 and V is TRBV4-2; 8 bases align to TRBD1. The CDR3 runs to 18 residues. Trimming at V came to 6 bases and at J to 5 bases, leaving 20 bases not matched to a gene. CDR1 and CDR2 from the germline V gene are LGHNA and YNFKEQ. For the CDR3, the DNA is TGTGCCAGCAGTCTAAACAGGGACAGGACTGGGTCCAGGGAGACCCAGTACTTC. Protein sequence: CASSLNRDRTGSRETQYF.

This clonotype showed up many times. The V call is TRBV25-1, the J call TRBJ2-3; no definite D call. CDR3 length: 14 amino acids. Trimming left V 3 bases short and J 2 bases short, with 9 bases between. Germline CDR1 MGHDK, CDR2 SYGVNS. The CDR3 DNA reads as TGTGCCAGCAGTGATAGGACCCTCACAGATACGCAGTATTTT. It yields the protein CASSDRTLTDTQYF.

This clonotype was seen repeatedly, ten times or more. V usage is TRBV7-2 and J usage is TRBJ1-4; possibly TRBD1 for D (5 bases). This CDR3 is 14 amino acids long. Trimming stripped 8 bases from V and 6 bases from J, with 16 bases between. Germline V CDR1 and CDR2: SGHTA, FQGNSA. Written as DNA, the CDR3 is TGTGCCAGCGGACTAGAGGGGTATGATGAAAAACTGTTTTTT. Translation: CASGLEGYDEKLFF.

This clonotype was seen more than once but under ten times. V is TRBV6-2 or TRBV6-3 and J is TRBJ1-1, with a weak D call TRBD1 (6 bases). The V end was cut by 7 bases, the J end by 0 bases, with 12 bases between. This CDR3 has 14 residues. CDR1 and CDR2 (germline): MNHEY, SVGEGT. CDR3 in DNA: TGTGCCAGCAAATCCGGACAGCTGAACACTGAAGCTTTCTTT. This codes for CASKSGQLNTEAFF.

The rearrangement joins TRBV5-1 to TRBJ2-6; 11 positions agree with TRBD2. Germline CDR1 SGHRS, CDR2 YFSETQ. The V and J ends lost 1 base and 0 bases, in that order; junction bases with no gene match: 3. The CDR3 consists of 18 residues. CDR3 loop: CASSLLTSGASGANVLTF. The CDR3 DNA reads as TGCGCCAGCAGCTTGTTGACTAGCGGGGCCTCTGGGGCCAACGTCCTGACTTTC.